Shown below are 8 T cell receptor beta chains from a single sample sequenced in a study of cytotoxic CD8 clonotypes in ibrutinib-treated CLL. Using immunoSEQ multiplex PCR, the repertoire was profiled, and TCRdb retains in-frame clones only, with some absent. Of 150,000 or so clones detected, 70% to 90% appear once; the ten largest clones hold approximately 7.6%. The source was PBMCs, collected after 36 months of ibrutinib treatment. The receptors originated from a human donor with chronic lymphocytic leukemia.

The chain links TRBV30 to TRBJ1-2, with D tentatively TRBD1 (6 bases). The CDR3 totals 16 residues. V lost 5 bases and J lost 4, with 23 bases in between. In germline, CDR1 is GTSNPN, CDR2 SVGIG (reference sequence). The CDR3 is CAWGTLGGEGRYGYTF. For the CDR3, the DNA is TGTGCCTGGGGGACACTCGGCGGGGAAGGGCGCTATGGCTACACCTTC. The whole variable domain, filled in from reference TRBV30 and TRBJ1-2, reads SQTIHQWPATLVQPVGSPLSLECTVEGTSNPNLYWYRQAAGRGLQLLFYSVGIGQISSEVPQNLSASRPQDRQFILSSKKLLLSDSGFYLCAWGTLGGEGRYGYTFGSGTRLTVV.

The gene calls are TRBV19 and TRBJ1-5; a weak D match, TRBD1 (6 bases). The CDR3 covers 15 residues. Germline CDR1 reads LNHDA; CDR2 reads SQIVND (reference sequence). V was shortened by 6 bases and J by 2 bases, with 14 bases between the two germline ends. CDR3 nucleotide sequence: TGTGCCAGTAGACGAGGGGGGAGGGGCAATCAGCCCCAGCATTTT. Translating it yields CASRRGGRGNQPQHF.

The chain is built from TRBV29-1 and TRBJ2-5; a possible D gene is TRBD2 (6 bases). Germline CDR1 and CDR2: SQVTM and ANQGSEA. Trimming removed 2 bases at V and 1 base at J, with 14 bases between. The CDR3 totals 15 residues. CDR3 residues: CSVEYETRRQETQYF. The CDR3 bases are TGCAGCGTTGAATACGAGACTAGACGCCAAGAGACCCAGTACTTC.

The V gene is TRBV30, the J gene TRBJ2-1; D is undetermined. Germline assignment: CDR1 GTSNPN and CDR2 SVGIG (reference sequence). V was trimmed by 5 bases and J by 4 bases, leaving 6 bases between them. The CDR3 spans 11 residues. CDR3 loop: CAWGNYNEQFF. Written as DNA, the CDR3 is TGTGCCTGGGGGAATTACAATGAGCAGTTCTTC.

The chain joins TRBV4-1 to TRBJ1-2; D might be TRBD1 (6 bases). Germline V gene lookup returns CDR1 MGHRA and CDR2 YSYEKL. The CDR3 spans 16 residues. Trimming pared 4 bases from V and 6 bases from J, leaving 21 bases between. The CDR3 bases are TGCGCCAGCAGCCTATCCCGGGAGTACAGGGTTCATGGCTACACCTTC. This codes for CASSLSREYRVHGYTF.

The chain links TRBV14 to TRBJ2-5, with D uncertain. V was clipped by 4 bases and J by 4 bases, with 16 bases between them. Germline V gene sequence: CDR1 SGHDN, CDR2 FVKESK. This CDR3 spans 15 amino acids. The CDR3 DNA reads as TGTGCCAGCAGCCGGCCGACTTGGTATGCAGAGACCCAGTACTTC. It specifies CASSRPTWYAETQYF.

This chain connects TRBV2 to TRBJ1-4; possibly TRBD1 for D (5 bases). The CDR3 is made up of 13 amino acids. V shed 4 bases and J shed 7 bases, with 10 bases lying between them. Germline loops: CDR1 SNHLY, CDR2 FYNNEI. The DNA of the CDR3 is TGTGCCAGCAGTGCGATAGGGACTGAAAAACTGTTTTTT. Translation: CASSAIGTEKLFF. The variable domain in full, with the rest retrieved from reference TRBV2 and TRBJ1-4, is EPEVTQTPSHQVTQMGQEVILRCVPISNHLYFYWYRQILGQKVEFLVSFYNNEISEKSEIFDDQFSVERPDGSNFTLKIRSTKLEDSAMYFCASSAIGTEKLFFGSGTQLSVL.

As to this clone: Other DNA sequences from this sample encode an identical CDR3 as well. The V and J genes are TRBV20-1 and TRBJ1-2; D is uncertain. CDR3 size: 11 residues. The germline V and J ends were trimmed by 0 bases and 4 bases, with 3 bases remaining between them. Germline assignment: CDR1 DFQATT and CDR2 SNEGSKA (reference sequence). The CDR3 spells CSARDLYGYTF. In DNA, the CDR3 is TGCAGTGCTAGAGATCTCTATGGCTACACCTTC.